The present T cell receptor (beta chain) was sequenced within a study of T-cell reconstitution after alpha-beta-depleted transplantation in children. Library preparation (for TCRbeta) was performed with unique molecular identifiers. MiXCR, run by TCRdb on the PCR reads, gives a single entry per CDR3 protein. The table has about 460,000 distinct CDR3 sequences, 9.5% to 15% seen once. This clonotype was recorded many times. This CDR3 comprises 14 residues. From germline, CDR1 is KGHDR and CDR2 SFDVKD. Trimming cost V 5 bases and J 4 bases, with 11 bases left between them. The gene calls are TRBV24-1 and TRBJ2-1; D may be TRBD2 (5 bases). The TCR was taken from a human donor who donated a stem cell graft to a child with combined immunodeficiency. The sample here was PBMCs from the stem cell graft donor, taken from the stem cell graft. The CDR3 bases are TGTGCCACCAGTGGGCTAGCAGATTACAATGAGCAGTTCTTC. Translating gives CATSGLADYNEQFF.